This TCR beta chain is drawn from a study of T cells in Graves' hyperthyroidism and ophthalmopathy. Study-level information: Blood was drawn when the patient was first diagnosed and still untreated. Study findings and constraints: Appearing also in blood were most of the thyroid clonotypes expanded above 0.001.

This clonotype occurred many times. The antigen remains unidentified. From RNA transcripts, TCR beta CDR3 regions were amplified. TCR CDR3 regions were first amplified by RT-PCR with HTBI primers. Each CDR3 protein gets one entry after TCRdb re-called the multiplex PCR reads with MiXCR. This repertoire shows about 290,000 distinct CDR3 sequences, roughly 20% found once; its top ten account for approximately 35%. Between the trimmed V and J ends, which lost 1 base and 3 bases, there was a span of 6 bases. There are 13 residues in the CDR3. V usage is TRBV12-3 or TRBV12-4 and J usage is TRBJ1-2; D is undetermined. The receptor was derived from a man aged 50-59 years with Graves' ophthalmopathy. Source material: blood. The CDR3 DNA is TGTGCCAGCAGTTTAGGGGGTTACTATGGCTACACCTTC. Translated, it gives CASSLGGYYGYTF.